This TCR beta chain was sequenced in a study of CD8+CD57+ T cells in acquired aplastic anemia. The wider study: On average, healthy donors gave around 10 million reads for CD4+ cells.

Germline CDR1 is LNHDA and CDR2 is SQIVND (reference sequence). The CDR3 consists of 17 residues. V was trimmed by 1 base and J by 0 bases, leaving 15 bases between them. Genomic DNA, the template, was used for profiling of the TCR beta VDJ and CDR3. A single record per CDR3 protein comes from TCRdb applying MiXCR to the reads. Of roughly 51,000 distinct CDR3 sequences in the sample, about three quarters are singletons; the top ten hold 30% to 40%. This clonotype has a count of ten or more. The gene calls are TRBV19 and TRBJ1-1; the D gene is possibly TRBD1 (5 bases). This TCR came from a human donor in good health, serving as a control. Source material: sorted CD4+, CD8+, or CD8+CD57+ T cells (not recorded which) from PBMCs. CDR3 in DNA: TGTGCCAGTAGTATAGGAGCCAGGGAGATTCTGAACACTGAAGCTTTCTTT. Its translation is CASSIGAREILNTEAFF. Looking up the rest from reference TRBV19 and TRBJ1-1 gives the full variable domain: DGGITQSPKYLFRKEGQNVTLSCEQNLNHDAMYWYRQDPGQGLRLIYYSQIVNDFQKGDIAEGYSVSREKKESFPLTVTSAQKNPTAFYLCASSIGAREILNTEAFFGQGTRLTVV.